The rows below give T cell receptor beta chains drawn from one sample of a study of T cells in localized non-small cell lung cancer. Sequenced by immunoSEQ multiplex PCR; TCRdb stores in-frame clones only, minus some. The top ten clones hold under 7% of a sample with roughly 3,700 clones, approximately 40% of them seen once. Source: lung tumor tissue, taken before any cancer treatment. These receptors all stem from a woman aged 35 to 70 with stage I lung adenocarcinoma. Each CDR3 is given without its conserved first and last residue. Fields, in order: V gene, D gene, CDR3 protein. D genes are given only for firm matches.

V gene: TRBV6-4; D gene: NA; CDR3 protein: ASSVLPWGDTQY
V gene: TRBV6-7; D gene: NA; CDR3 protein: ASRSQTSRGYNEQF
V gene: TRBV29-1; D gene: TRBD1; CDR3 protein: SVEDWTGSAHNEQF
V gene: TRBV5-1; D gene: NA; CDR3 protein: ASSRDGSSRGTDTQY
V gene: TRBV5-1; D gene: TRBD1; CDR3 protein: ASSLTGTGSEKLF
V gene: TRBV12-5; D gene: TRBD1; CDR3 protein: ASARDSPAYEQY
V gene: TRBV6-8; D gene: NA; CDR3 protein: ASSTDRSSKQF
V gene: TRBV28; D gene: NA; CDR3 protein: ASSSGTPNEQY
V gene: TRBV28; D gene: TRBD2; CDR3 protein: ASSFSAGRTETQY
V gene: TRBV6-7; D gene: NA; CDR3 protein: ASSPTEDTQY
V gene: TRBV25-1; D gene: NA; CDR3 protein: ASRWNTGELF
V gene: TRBV7-6; D gene: TRBD2; CDR3 protein: ASSLGLAGANTGELF
V gene: TRBV10-3; D gene: TRBD2; CDR3 protein: AIRTSGRANTQY
V gene: TRBV4-1; D gene: NA; CDR3 protein: ASSPSNTGELF
V gene: TRBV14; D gene: TRBD1; CDR3 protein: ASSLPNHWTGNAYNEQF
V gene: TRBV9; D gene: NA; CDR3 protein: ASSVVGATNEKLF
V gene: TRBV30; D gene: NA; CDR3 protein: AWSVYGDGYT
V gene: TRBV11-3; D gene: NA; CDR3 protein: ASSLESGSYGYT
V gene: TRBV28; D gene: TRBD2; CDR3 protein: ASSFPPASGTHTGELF
V gene: TRBV28; D gene: TRBD1; CDR3 protein: ASRGTGSSQETQY
V gene: TRBV28; D gene: NA; CDR3 protein: ASSFQVGNQPQH
V gene: TRBV19; D gene: TRBD2; CDR3 protein: ASSLFSYTPIAGAANEQF
V gene: TRBV11-3; D gene: NA; CDR3 protein: ASSLTPLSSYEQY
V gene: TRBV28; D gene: TRBD1; CDR3 protein: ASSLFGQGVWGVEAF
V gene: TRBV28; D gene: NA; CDR3 protein: ASSAPGSSGNTIY
V gene: TRBV9; D gene: TRBD2; CDR3 protein: ASSPAGGRLYEQY
V gene: TRBV6-8; D gene: TRBD2; CDR3 protein: ASRRTSGSTDTQY
V gene: TRBV30; D gene: TRBD1; CDR3 protein: AWSAYRGRTGELF
V gene: TRBV6-8; D gene: NA; CDR3 protein: ASRRTGREQSTDTQY
V gene: TRBV25-1; D gene: NA; CDR3 protein: ASSETPPDRQSGELF
V gene: TRBV11-3; D gene: TRBD2; CDR3 protein: ASSFFSGGTDTQY
V gene: TRBV19; D gene: NA; CDR3 protein: ASSTDSLNQPQH
V gene: TRBV22-1; D gene: NA; CDR3 protein: ASRTGTGGNQPQH
V gene: TRBV9; D gene: NA; CDR3 protein: ASIRVESSEQF
V gene: TRBV15; D gene: TRBD1; CDR3 protein: ATSRSTGTVSPSTQY
V gene: TRBV11-3; D gene: TRBD2; CDR3 protein: ASSLQRGQETQY
V gene: TRBV19; D gene: NA; CDR3 protein: ASSTNRVSGGYT
V gene: TRBV10-1; D gene: TRBD1; CDR3 protein: ASSEWDRVGQETQY
V gene: TRBV29-1; D gene: NA; CDR3 protein: SVGGRGNTGELF
V gene: TRBV18; D gene: NA; CDR3 protein: ASSPPRTAGETQY
V gene: TRBV29-1; D gene: TRBD2; CDR3 protein: SVAGLAGNEQF
V gene: TRBV18; D gene: NA; CDR3 protein: ASSPPRTTMRHEQF
V gene: TRBV6-8; D gene: TRBD1; CDR3 protein: ASTRTGLANTEAF
V gene: TRBV19; D gene: NA; CDR3 protein: ASTWGGPNTEAF
V gene: TRBV30; D gene: NA; CDR3 protein: AWSGGPYQPQH
V gene: TRBV28; D gene: TRBD1; CDR3 protein: ASSLADRAHSNQPQH
V gene: TRBV11-3; D gene: NA; CDR3 protein: ASSPRGSSQLKETQY